These 7 T cell receptor beta chains came from one sample sequenced in a study of blood T cell repertoires in COVID-19. Here immunoSEQ multiplex PCR was the method, and the copy in TCRdb shows in-frame clones only, minus some. The data contain 260,000 or so clones, approximately 81% of them singletons. The sample taken for sequencing was PBMCs or T cells enriched from blood (not recorded which). These receptors were collected from a woman aged 45-65 years who had recovered from COVID-19.

This rearrangement joins TRBV28 to TRBJ1-1, with 7 bases identical to TRBD1. This CDR3 is built from 17 residues. The J segment lost 0 bases and the V segment lost 6 bases, leaving 13 bases of the junction unmatched. CDR1 MDHEN and CDR2 SYDVKM come from the germline V gene. The CDR3 DNA reads as TGTGCCAGCAGACAACCGAGGGACAGTAAGATGAACACTGAAGCTTTCTTT. Protein sequence: CASRQPRDSKMNTEAFF. The full variable domain, completed using reference TRBV28 and TRBJ1-1, is DVKVTQSSRYLVKRTGEKVFLECVQDMDHENMFWYRQDPGLGLRLIYFSYDVKMKEKGDIPEGYSVSREKKERFSLILESASTNQTSMYLCASRQPRDSKMNTEAFFGQGTRLTVV.

The count of this clone is one. The rearrangement uses TRBV13 and TRBJ1-2; D uncertain. V lost 0 bases to trimming and J lost 6 bases, with 11 bases between them. The CDR3 consists of 14 residues. Germline loops: CDR1 PRHDT, CDR2 FYEKMQ (reference sequence). CDR3 nucleotide sequence: TGTGCCAGCAGCTTAGGTGGCAGTATCCATGGCTACACCTTC. This sequence encodes CASSLGGSIHGYTF.

The CDR3 reads CASSRIAGETDTQYF. In DNA, the CDR3 is TGCGCCAGCAGCCGGATAGCGGGAGAAACAGATACGCAGTATTTT. This rearrangement joins TRBV4-3 to TRBJ2-3; TRBD2 matches at 9 bases. With V trimmed by 4 bases and J by 3 bases, 5 bases remained unmatched. The CDR3 sequence is 15 residues long. The germline V gene has CDR1 LGHNA and CDR2 YSLEER.

The chain links TRBV30 to TRBJ2-3; 13 nucleotides agree with TRBD2. V gave up 4 bases and J gave up 5 bases; unmatched junction bases: 9. From germline, CDR1 is GTSNPN and CDR2 SVGIG (reference sequence). The CDR3 extends over 16 amino acids. The CDR3 sequence: CAWNSGLAGAGDTQYF. CDR3 DNA sequence: TGTGCCTGGAATTCCGGACTAGCGGGAGCGGGAGATACGCAGTATTTT.

This sequence joins TRBV27 and TRBJ2-3, with 8 bases fitting TRBD1. After removal of 7 bases from V and 4 bases from J, the junction contained 7 bases not matched to a gene. CDR3 size: 14 residues. CDR1 MNHEY and CDR2 SMNVEV come from the germline V gene (reference sequence). The CDR3 nucleotides are TGTGCCAGCACCACCACAGGGGGAGCAGATACGCAGTATTTT. Translated: CASTTTGGADTQYF.

The chain recombines TRBV11-3 with TRBJ1-6, with a tentative D call TRBD1 (6 bases). Germline CDR1 SGHNT, CDR2 YENEEA. The CDR3 loop spans 20 amino acids. V was cut by 0 bases and J by 0 bases, with 18 bases left in between. The CDR3 protein is CASSLDGSQGRASYNSPLHF. The CDR3 DNA reads TGTGCCAGCAGCTTAGATGGATCCCAGGGGAGGGCCTCCTATAATTCACCCCTCCACTTT. The whole variable domain, remainder taken from reference TRBV11-3 and TRBJ1-6, is EAGVVQSPRYKIIEKKQPVAFWCNPISGHNTLYWYLQNLGQGPELLIRYENEEAVDDSQLPKDRFSAERLKGVDSTLKIQPAELGDSAVYLCASSLDGSQGRASYNSPLHFGNGTRLTVT.

The chain employs TRBV5-5 and TRBJ1-2; TRBD1 aligns across 7 bases. CDR3 length: 18 amino acids. CDR1 and CDR2 from the germline V gene are SGHKS and YYEKEE (reference sequence). Trimming took 2 bases from V and 4 from J; bases not matched to a gene: 17. CDR3 sequence: CASSFSPTAPKGAYGYTF. CDR3 DNA sequence: TGTGCCAGCAGCTTTTCCCCCACAGCGCCTAAGGGGGCCTATGGCTACACCTTC.